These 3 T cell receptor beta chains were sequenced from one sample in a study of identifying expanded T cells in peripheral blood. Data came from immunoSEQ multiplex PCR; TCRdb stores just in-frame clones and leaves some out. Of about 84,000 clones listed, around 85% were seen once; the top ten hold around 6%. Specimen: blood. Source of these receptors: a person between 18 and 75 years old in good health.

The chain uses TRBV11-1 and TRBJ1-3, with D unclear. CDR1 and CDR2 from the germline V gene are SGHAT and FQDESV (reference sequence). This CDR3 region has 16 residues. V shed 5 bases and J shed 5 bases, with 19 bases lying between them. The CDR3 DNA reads TGTGCCAGCAGCCAAGCCGAACTCATCGGTAGAAACACCATATATTTT. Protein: CASSQAELIGRNTIYF. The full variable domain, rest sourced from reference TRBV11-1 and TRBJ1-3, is EAEVAQSPRYKITEKSQAVAFWCDPISGHATLYWYRQILGQGPELLVQFQDESVVDDSQLPKDRFSAERLKGVDSTLKIQPAELGDSAMYLCASSQAELIGRNTIYFGEGSWLTVV.

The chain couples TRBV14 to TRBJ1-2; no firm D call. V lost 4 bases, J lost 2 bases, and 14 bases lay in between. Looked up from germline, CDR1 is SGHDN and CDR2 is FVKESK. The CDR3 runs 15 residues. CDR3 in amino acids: CASSPSGGENYGYTF. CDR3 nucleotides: TGTGCCAGCAGCCCGAGCGGCGGGGAAAACTATGGCTACACCTTC. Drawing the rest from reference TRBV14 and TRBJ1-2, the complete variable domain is EAGVTQFPSHSVIEKGQTVTLRCDPISGHDNLYWYRRVMGKEIKFLLHFVKESKQDESGMPNNRFLAERTGGTYSTLKVQPAELEDSGVYFCASSPSGGENYGYTFGSGTRLTVV.

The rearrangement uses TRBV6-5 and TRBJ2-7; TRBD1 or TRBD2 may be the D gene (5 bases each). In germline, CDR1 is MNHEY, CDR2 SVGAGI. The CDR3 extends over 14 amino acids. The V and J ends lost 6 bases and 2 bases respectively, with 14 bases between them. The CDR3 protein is CASSRGVVTYEQYF. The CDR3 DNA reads TGTGCCAGCAGCCGAGGGGTAGTGACCTACGAGCAGTACTTC.